This T cell receptor (beta chain) is drawn from a study of cytomegalovirus exposure and HLA in healthy donors. Sequencing was performed with immunoSEQ multiplex PCR; in TCRdb, only in-frame clones are kept and a portion is missing. The profile shows roughly 68,000 clones, 80% to 90% of them singletons. A note on this clone: Its antigen is unidentified.

Per the germline V gene, CDR1 is SGDLS and CDR2 is YYNGEE. The CDR3 sequence is 14 residues long. The V segment lost 5 bases and the J segment 3 bases; nucleotides outside the gene matches: 5. Study-wide findings and caveats: With high specificity and sensitivity, the classifier reportedly diagnosed cytomegalovirus status. Subsequent analysis of the approximately 110 validation repertoires found a tendency for first-cohort TCR clusters to co-occur. In vitro confirmation showed a few CMV-associated chains to be CMV antigen specific.

The sequence was collected from a woman aged 18-30 years in good health and CMV-seronegative. V gene TRBV9 combines with J gene TRBJ2-7, with 10 bases aligning to TRBD1. Material for sequencing was PBMCs. This CDR3 reads CASSPGQGNYEQYF. In DNA form, the CDR3 reads TGTGCCAGCAGTCCGGGACAGGGGAACTACGAGCAGTACTTC.